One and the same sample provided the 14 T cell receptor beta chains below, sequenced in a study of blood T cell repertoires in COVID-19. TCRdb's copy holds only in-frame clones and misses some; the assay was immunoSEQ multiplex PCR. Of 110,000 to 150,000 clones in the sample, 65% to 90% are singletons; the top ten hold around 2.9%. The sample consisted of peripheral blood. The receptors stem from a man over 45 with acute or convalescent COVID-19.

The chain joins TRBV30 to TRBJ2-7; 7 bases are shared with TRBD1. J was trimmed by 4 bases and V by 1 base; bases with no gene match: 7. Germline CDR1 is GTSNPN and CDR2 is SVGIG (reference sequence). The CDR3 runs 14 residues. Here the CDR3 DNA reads TGTGCCTGGAGTGATAGGGGACAGTTATACGAGCAGTACTTC. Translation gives CAWSDRGQLYEQYF.

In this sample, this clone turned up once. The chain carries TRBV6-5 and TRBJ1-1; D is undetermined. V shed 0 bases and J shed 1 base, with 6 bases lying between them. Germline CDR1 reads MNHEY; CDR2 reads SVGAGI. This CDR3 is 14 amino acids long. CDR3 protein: CASSYSQRNTEAFF. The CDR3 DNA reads TGTGCCAGCAGTTACTCTCAGCGGAACACTGAAGCTTTCTTT.

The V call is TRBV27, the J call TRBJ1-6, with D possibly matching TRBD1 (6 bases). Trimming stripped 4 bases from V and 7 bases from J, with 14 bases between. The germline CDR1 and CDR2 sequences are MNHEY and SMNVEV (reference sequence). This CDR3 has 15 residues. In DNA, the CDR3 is TGTGCCAGCAGTTCACCAGGGGTGACGAATTCACCCCTCCACTTT. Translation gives CASSSPGVTNSPLHF.

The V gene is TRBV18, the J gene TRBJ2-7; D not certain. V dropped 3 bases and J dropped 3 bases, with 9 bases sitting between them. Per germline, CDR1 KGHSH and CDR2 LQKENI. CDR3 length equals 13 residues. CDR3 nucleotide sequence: TGTGCCAGCTCACCTTTCAGTGACTACGAGCAGTACTTC. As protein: CASSPFSDYEQYF. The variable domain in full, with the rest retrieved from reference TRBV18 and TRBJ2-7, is NAGVMQNPRHLVRRRGQEARLRCSPMKGHSHVYWYRQLPEEGLKFMVYLQKENIIDESGMPKERFSAEFPKEGPSILRIQQVVRGDSAAYFCASSPFSDYEQYFGPGTRLTVT.

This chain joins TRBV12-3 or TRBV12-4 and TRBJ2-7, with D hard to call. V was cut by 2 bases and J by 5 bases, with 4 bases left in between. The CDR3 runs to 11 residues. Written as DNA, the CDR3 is TGTGCCAGCAGTTTAATCGACGAGCAGTACTTC. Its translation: CASSLIDEQYF.

Here the CDR3 DNA reads TGTGCCAGCAGTTTATCCCGGGCAGGGGGCGTCACCGGGGAGCTGTTTTTT. Its translation is CASSLSRAGGVTGELFF. This chain links TRBV27 with TRBJ2-2; 8 bases agree with TRBD1. This CDR3 is 17 amino acids long. Trimming took 0 bases from V and 4 from J; bases not matched to a gene: 7. Germline CDR1 is MNHEY and CDR2 is SMNVEV (reference sequence).

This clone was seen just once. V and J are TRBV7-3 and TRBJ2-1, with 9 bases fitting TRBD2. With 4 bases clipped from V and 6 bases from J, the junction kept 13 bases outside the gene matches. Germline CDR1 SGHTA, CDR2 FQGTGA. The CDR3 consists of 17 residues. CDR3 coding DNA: TGTGCCAGCAGCTCCAATCCGGGACTAGCCAGTCCCAATGAGCAGTTCTTC. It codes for CASSSNPGLASPNEQFF.

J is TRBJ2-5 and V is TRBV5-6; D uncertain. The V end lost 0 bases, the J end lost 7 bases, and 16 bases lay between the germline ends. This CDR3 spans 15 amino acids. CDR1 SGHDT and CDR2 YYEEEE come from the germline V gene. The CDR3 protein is CASSLALGSKTTQYF. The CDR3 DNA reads TGTGCCAGCAGCTTGGCCTTGGGCAGTAAGACGACCCAGTACTTC.

This CDR3 reads CASRVAGVSVSDTQYF. The CDR3 DNA sequence: TGTGCCAGCAGGGTTGCGGGGGTTTCTGTTTCGGATACGCAGTATTTT. The chain recombines TRBV28 with TRBJ2-3, with TRBD2 matching over 7 bases. The CDR3 length is 16 residues. V shed 6 bases and J 6 bases; nucleotides not matched to a gene: 15. Per germline, CDR1 MDHEN and CDR2 SYDVKM.

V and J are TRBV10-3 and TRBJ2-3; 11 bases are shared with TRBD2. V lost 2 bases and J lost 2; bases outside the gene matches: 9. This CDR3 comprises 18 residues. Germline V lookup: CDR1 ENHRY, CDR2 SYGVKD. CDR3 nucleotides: TGTGCCATCAGTGAGAAGGCTAGCGGGAGGTTGGACACAGATACGCAGTATTTT. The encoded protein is CAISEKASGRLDTDTQYF.

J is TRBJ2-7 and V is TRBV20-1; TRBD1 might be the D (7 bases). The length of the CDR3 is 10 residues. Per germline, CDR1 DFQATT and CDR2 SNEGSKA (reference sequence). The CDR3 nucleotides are TGCAGCCAGGGGGGCTACGAGCAGTACTTC. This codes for CSQGGYEQYF.

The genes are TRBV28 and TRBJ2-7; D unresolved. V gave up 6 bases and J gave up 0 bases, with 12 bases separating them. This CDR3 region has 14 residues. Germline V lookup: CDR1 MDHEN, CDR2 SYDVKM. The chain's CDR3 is CASRTFAISYEQYF. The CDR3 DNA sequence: TGTGCCAGCAGAACATTTGCAATCTCCTACGAGCAGTACTTC. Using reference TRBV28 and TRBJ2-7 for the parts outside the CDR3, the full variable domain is DVKVTQSSRYLVKRTGEKVFLECVQDMDHENMFWYRQDPGLGLRLIYFSYDVKMKEKGDIPEGYSVSREKKERFSLILESASTNQTSMYLCASRTFAISYEQYFGPGTRLTVT.

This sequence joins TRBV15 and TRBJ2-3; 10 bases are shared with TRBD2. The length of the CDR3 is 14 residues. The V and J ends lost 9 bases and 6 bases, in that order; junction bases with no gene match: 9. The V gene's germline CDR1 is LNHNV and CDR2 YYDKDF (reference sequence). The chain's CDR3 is CATRTSGGGDTQYF. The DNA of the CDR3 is TGTGCCACTCGGACTAGCGGTGGCGGGGATACGCAGTATTTT.

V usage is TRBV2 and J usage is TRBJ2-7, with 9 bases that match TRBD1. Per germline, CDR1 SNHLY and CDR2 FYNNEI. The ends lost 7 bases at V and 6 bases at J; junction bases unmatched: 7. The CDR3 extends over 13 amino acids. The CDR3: CASKAGQGLEQYF. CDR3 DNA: TGTGCCAGCAAAGCCGGACAGGGGCTCGAGCAGTACTTC.